The rows below give T cell receptor beta chains drawn from one sample of a study of CD4 T cells in relation to SARS-CoV-2 and coronaviruses. These receptors lack a known antigen. Using immunoSEQ multiplex PCR, the repertoire was profiled, and TCRdb retains in-frame clones only, with some absent. In the table there are 15,000 to 25,000 clones, about 80% of which are singletons. Sequencing used CD4+ T cells from PBMCs, cultured in vitro. The receptors were gathered from a human donor in good health. The CDR3 runs from the conserved cysteine through the conserved F or W. The D gene is left open where the match is weak. The size field is filled for only some rows; it gives once, few, many or a size class.

.	TRBV19	TRBJ1-3	.	TGTGCCAGTGGATCCGGGACCTCGTCCACCATATATTTT	CASGSGTSSTIYF
.	TRBV14	TRBJ1-5	.	TGTGCCAGCAGCCAGACAGAAAATCAGCCCCAGCATTTT	CASSQTENQPQHF
.	TRBV7-3	TRBJ2-5	.	TGTGCCAGCAGCGAAGGCGGGTCCGAGACCCAGTACTTC	CASSEGGSETQYF
TRBD2	TRBV7-3	TRBJ2-5	.	TGTGCCAGCAGCTATACCGGGACTAGCGGGAGTATCGAGACCCAGTACTTC	CASSYTGTSGSIETQYF
TRBD1	TRBV7-2	TRBJ1-5	.	TGTGCCAGCAGCACCCCAGGGGGCCAGCAGCCCCAGCATTTT	CASSTPGGQQPQHF
.	TRBV6-5	TRBJ1-1	.	TGTGCCAGCAACAGAGGGATAGGCACTGAAGCTTTCTTT	CASNRGIGTEAFF
.	TRBV2	TRBJ1-6	.	TGTGCCAGCACACCAAAACGAGTCCGCCTGGTAAATTCACCCCTCCACTTT	CASTPKRVRLVNSPLHF
TRBD1	TRBV4-2	TRBJ2-2	.	TGTGCCAGCAGCCAAGTAACAGGGGATACCGGGGAGCTGTTTTTT	CASSQVTGDTGELFF
.	TRBV5-1	TRBJ1-1	.	TGCGCCAGCAGCTGGGGGGGTGGGGCAGGGAACACTGAAGCTTTCTTT	CASSWGGGAGNTEAFF
.	TRBV19	TRBJ2-7	.	TGTGCCAGTAGTGCAGGGTCCTACGAGCAGTACTTC	CASSAGSYEQYF
.	TRBV19	TRBJ2-3	once	TGTGCCAGTAGTATAGCCCCCGGGGGAGCTAGCACAGATACGCAGTATTTT	CASSIAPGGASTDTQYF
.	TRBV5-8	TRBJ1-1	.	TGTGCCAGCAGCTTGGCCTGGTCGGGCACTGAAGCTTTCTTT	CASSLAWSGTEAFF
.	TRBV7-2	TRBJ1-1	.	TGTGCCAGCAGCTTAGGACCCTCGCGCCACACTGAAGCTTTCTTT	CASSLGPSRHTEAFF
.	TRBV19	TRBJ2-2	.	TGTGCCAGTGGGGCGGAGCTCCCTGCGAACACCGGGGAGCTGTTTTTT	CASGAELPANTGELFF
.	TRBV6-1	TRBJ1-3	.	TGTGCCAGCAGTGAAGGCTTGGGCAGTTACTCTGGAAACACCATATATTTT	CASSEGLGSYSGNTIYF
TRBD1	TRBV5-6	TRBJ1-1	.	TGTGCCAGCAGCAACCGGGACAGGGCTTTTCCGAACACTGAAGCTTTCTTT	CASSNRDRAFPNTEAFF
.	TRBV5-1	TRBJ1-3	.	TGCGCCAGCAGCTTATCCGAGTCCGGAAACACCATATATTTT	CASSLSESGNTIYF
.	TRBV6-2/TRBV6-3	TRBJ2-3	.	TGTGCCAGCAGCCCCTCCCAGCTGGGCGGGGATACGCAGTATTTT	CASSPSQLGGDTQYF
.	TRBV5-1	TRBJ2-3	.	TGCGCCAGCACCCCAGGCACTAGCACAGATACGCAGTATTTT	CASTPGTSTDTQYF
.	TRBV12-3/TRBV12-4	TRBJ2-1	.	TGTGCCAGCAGTTTAGAGGTTTACAATGAGCAGTTCTTC	CASSLEVYNEQFF
.	TRBV4-2	TRBJ1-3	.	TGTGCCAGCAGCCAATCCCCCGAGCAGCTACCTGGAAACACCATATATTTT	CASSQSPEQLPGNTIYF
.	TRBV12-2	TRBJ2-7	.	TGTGCAAGTCGCTTTATCTCTACCGGGACAGAGGGATACGAGCAGTACTTC	CASRFISTGTEGYEQYF
TRBD2	TRBV3-1/TRBV3-2	TRBJ2-7	.	TGTGCCAGCAGCCAACTAGCGGGGGGGCCGCGGTACGAGCAGTACTTC	CASSQLAGGPRYEQYF
.	TRBV6-2/TRBV6-3	TRBJ1-2	.	TGTGCCAGCAGTTACTCGGGCGGGACCTTAGGCTATGGCTACACCTTC	CASSYSGGTLGYGYTF
.	TRBV30	TRBJ1-6	.	TGTGCCTGGAGTAGCGTACCGGGGTCACCCCTCCACTTT	CAWSSVPGSPLHF
.	TRBV5-4	TRBJ2-2	.	TGTGCCAGCAGCATAACCGGGACTGCGAACACCGGGGAGCTGTTTTTT	CASSITGTANTGELFF
.	TRBV4-1	TRBJ1-1	.	TGCGCCAGCAGCCAAGCACCGGGGTCCGACACTGAAGCTTTCTTT	CASSQAPGSDTEAFF
.	TRBV10-3	TRBJ1-3	.	TGTGCCATCGGCGGGAGCTCTGGAAACACCATATATTTT	CAIGGSSGNTIYF
.	TRBV3-1/TRBV3-2	TRBJ1-4	.	TGTGCCAGCAGCCCTTCATGGCCGGACGCCGAAAAACTGTTTTTT	CASSPSWPDAEKLFF
.	TRBV27	TRBJ2-2	few	TGTGCCAGCAGTTTAAGGCGACTCGGGGAGCTGTTTTTT	CASSLRRLGELFF
.	TRBV7-2	TRBJ1-5	.	TGTGCCAGCAGCTTAGGGGGAGGCAATCAGCCCCAGCATTTT	CASSLGGGNQPQHF
.	TRBV12-3/TRBV12-4	TRBJ2-3	.	TGTGCCAGCAGCTTATCTTCAGATACGCAGTATTTT	CASSLSSDTQYF
TRBD1	TRBV6-5	TRBJ1-2	.	TGTGCCAGCAGTTACACAGGGGATGTCGGCTATGGCTACACCTTC	CASSYTGDVGYGYTF
.	TRBV6-5	TRBJ2-3	.	TGTGCCAGCAGTAATAGCCCAGATACGCAGTATTTT	CASSNSPDTQYF
TRBD1	TRBV7-8	TRBJ1-4	.	TGTGCCAGCAGCTTACCGACGAGGGGTCCGGGACAGTATAATGAAAAACTGTTTTTT	CASSLPTRGPGQYNEKLFF
.	TRBV30	TRBJ1-1	.	TGTGCCTGGAGGGGGGGACTGAACACTGAAGCTTTCTTT	CAWRGGLNTEAFF
TRBD1	TRBV7-9	TRBJ1-4	.	TGTGCCAGCAGCCTCGGACAGGGCTTAGGGGAAAAACTGTTTTTT	CASSLGQGLGEKLFF
.	TRBV19	TRBJ1-6	.	TGTGCCAGTAGTATGAGGGACAATAATTCACCCCTCCACTTT	CASSMRDNNSPLHF
.	TRBV25-1	TRBJ1-2	few	TGTGCCAGCAGACCAGACGGGGGCGGCTATGGCTACACCTTC	CASRPDGGGYGYTF
.	TRBV18	TRBJ2-7	.	TGTGCCAGCTCACCATCCGGGCTCGACGAGCAGTACTTC	CASSPSGLDEQYF
.	TRBV14	TRBJ1-2	few	TGTGCCAGCAGTCCCGGGACCTATAACTATGGCTACACCTTC	CASSPGTYNYGYTF
TRBD2	TRBV7-9	TRBJ2-3	.	TGTGCCAGCAGCATTAGCGGGAGAACAGATACGCAGTATTTT	CASSISGRTDTQYF
.	TRBV6-6	TRBJ1-3	.	TGTGCCAGCAGTTCCGGTGGCTCTGGAAACACCATATATTTT	CASSSGGSGNTIYF
TRBD2	TRBV19	TRBJ2-7	.	TGTGCCAGTAGTACATATACTAGCGGGGGAACCTACGAGCAGTACTTC	CASSTYTSGGTYEQYF
TRBD2	TRBV18	TRBJ2-3	.	TGTGCCAGCTCACCTAATCCGCCGTTTAGCGGGGCCGCGAGGGATACGCAGTATTTT	CASSPNPPFSGAARDTQYF
.	TRBV18	TRBJ2-7	.	TGTGCCAGCTCCTCGGCACAGAGCTCCTACGAGCAGTACTTC	CASSSAQSSYEQYF
.	TRBV14	TRBJ2-7	.	TGTGCCAGTAGCATCTCAGGGGGGAGATACTACGAGCAGTACTTC	CASSISGGRYYEQYF
.	TRBV7-9	TRBJ1-5	.	TGTGCCAGCAGCTTAGCGCTCGATCAGCCCCAGCATTTT	CASSLALDQPQHF
TRBD2	TRBV7-2	TRBJ2-1	.	TGTGCCAGCAGCTCAGCGGGGGGCCTCTGGAATGAGCAGTTCTTC	CASSSAGGLWNEQFF
TRBD1	TRBV9	TRBJ1-1	.	TGTGCCAGCAGCATTAGACAGGGGGCGGCGACTGAAGCTTTCTTT	CASSIRQGAATEAFF